The source of this T cell receptor beta chain is a study of OX40 agonist ivuxolimab in advanced cancers. Sequencing used immunoSEQ multiplex PCR; TCRdb keeps in-frame clones, though not all of them. The data contain roughly 62,000 clones, roughly 84% of them seen just once; the ten biggest clones take up 2.4%. At cycle 4 day 1, cycle 7 day 1, and baseline, blood was sampled. About this clone itself: Its antigen is not identified.

The study's findings and limits: The specificity for antigen of the expanded peripheral T cells was not determined. Certain nonresponders likewise exhibited a low normalized T-cell clonal expansion.

CDR1 is SGHTA, CDR2 FQGTGA, per germline. With V trimmed by 0 bases and J by 0 bases, 6 bases remained unmatched. The CDR3 extends over 17 amino acids. Sequencing was performed on CD4+ or CD8+ T cells sorted from blood, taken in a trial of the OX40 agonist ivuxolimab. The sequence came from an adult with an advanced solid tumor such as melanoma, head and neck, liver or kidney cancer. This rearrangement joins TRBV7-3 to TRBJ2-3, with TRBD2 identical over 7 bases. DNA for the CDR3: TGTGCCAGCAGCTTAACCGCTAGCGGTGCTAGCACAGATACGCAGTATTTT. Translating gives CASSLTASGASTDTQYF.